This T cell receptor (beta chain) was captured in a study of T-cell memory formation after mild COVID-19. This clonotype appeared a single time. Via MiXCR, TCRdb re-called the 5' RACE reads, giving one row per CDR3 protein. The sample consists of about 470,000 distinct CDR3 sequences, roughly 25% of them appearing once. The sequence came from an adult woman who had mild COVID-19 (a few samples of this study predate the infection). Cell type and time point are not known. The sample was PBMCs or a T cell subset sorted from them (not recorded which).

The CDR3 reads CASSLDGGRGPYEQYF. For the CDR3, the DNA is TGTGCCAGCAGCTTGGACGGCGGGAGGGGGCCTTACGAGCAGTACTTC. The rearrangement uses TRBV5-4 and TRBJ2-7, with TRBD2 matching 9 bases. V gave up 0 bases and J gave up 4 bases; unmatched junction bases: 8. This CDR3 has 16 amino acids. Germline V gene sequence: CDR1 SGHNT, CDR2 YYREEE (reference sequence).